The 19 T cell receptor beta chains in this list originate from one sample, sequenced in a study of breast tumors, draining lymph nodes, adjacent tissues. From the multiplex PCR reads, TCRdb called clonotypes with MiXCR, one entry per CDR3 protein. The table lists 200,000 to 300,000 distinct CDR3 sequences, under 35% of them singletons. Breast cancer patients provided tissue from their axillary draining lymph nodes. Sequenced: axillary lymph node tissue. The receptors come from a female donor with breast cancer. Some clones in this sample may be carry-over from other donors' samples.

With respect to this clonotype: This likely comes from a read error, as the CDR3 has no conserved phenylalanine or tryptophan at its end. No DNA is shown, since the ends of the CDR3 on it are uncertain; the CDR3 is the one TCRdb lists. The chain recombines TRBV24-1 with TRBJ2-2; the table's TRBD1 call for D was not verified on the DNA. Including both end residues, the CDR3 is 16 amino acids long. The V gene's germline CDR1 is KGHDR and CDR2 SFDVKD. The CDR3 loop reads CATSDAIVASSTSGRI.

The chain links TRBV5-6 to TRBJ2-2, with 16 bases that match TRBD2. V shed 3 bases, J shed 3 bases, and the junction held 5 bases outside the gene matches. Germline CDR1 is SGHDT and CDR2 is YYEEEE. There are 18 residues in the CDR3. The CDR3 DNA follows: TGTGCCAGCAGCTCGGGACTAGCGGGAGGGCGGTACACCGGGGAGCTGTTTTTT. It codes for CASSSGLAGGRYTGELFF.

Of note for this clonotype: This may stem from a read error, because a much larger clone lies one nucleotide away. The chain is built from TRBV19 and TRBJ2-2; perhaps TRBD2 as D (6 bases). This CDR3 has 15 amino acids. Looked up from germline, CDR1 is LNHDA and CDR2 is SQIVND (reference sequence). Trimming removed 5 bases from V and 3 bases from J, with 13 bases in between. The chain's CDR3 is CASSSVAGYTGELFF. CDR3 sequence (DNA): TGTGCCAGTAGTTCCGTGGCGGGGTACACCGGGGAGCTGTTTTTT.

Notes on this clonotype: A much larger clone differs from this one at a single base, so this may be a read error. In DNA, the CDR3 is TGTGCCAGCAGTCACGCAACGGACAGGACGGGCTACACCTTC. Translating it yields CASSHATDRTGYTF. The chain joins TRBV6-5 to TRBJ1-2, with TRBD1 identical over 7 bases. The CDR3 contains 14 residues. After removal of 5 bases from V and 8 bases from J, the junction contained 11 bases not matched to a gene. Looked up from germline, CDR1 is MNHEY and CDR2 is SVGAGI.

This clonotype was seen a few times. One base away lies a much larger clone, so this may be a sequencing read error. This chain connects TRBV11-2 to TRBJ1-5, with TRBD1 identical over 10 bases. The germline V gene has CDR1 SGHAT and CDR2 FQNNGV. CDR3 length: 17 residues. V gave up 4 bases and J gave up 10 bases; unmatched junction bases: 16. The CDR3 DNA reads TGTGCCAGCAGCTCTTCGGGGACAGGGGTGATGGCCCACCCCCAGCATTTT. Amino acids: CASSSSGTGVMAHPQHF.

In this sample, this clonotype turned up many times. This sequence joins TRBV19 and TRBJ2-1, with 8 bases identical to TRBD1. From germline, CDR1 is LNHDA and CDR2 SQIVND (reference sequence). The CDR3 loop spans 15 amino acids. Germline trimming cut 4 bases from V and 6 bases from J; bases unmatched to any gene: 8. CDR3 sequence: CASSTPGQGSNEQFF. CDR3 nucleotide sequence: TGTGCCAGTAGTACCCCCGGACAGGGCAGCAATGAGCAGTTCTTC.

This clonotype occurred many times. A read error may be the cause here, since a much bigger clone is one base away. The gene calls are TRBV20-1 and TRBJ2-7; 12 bases match TRBD2. Germline V lookup: CDR1 DFQATT, CDR2 SNEGSKA (reference sequence). CDR3 length: 14 residues. Unmatched junction bases numbered 8, after V lost 5 bases and J lost 6 bases. CDR3 in amino acids: CSASRLAGASEQYF. The CDR3 DNA reads as TGCAGTGCTTCGCGACTAGCGGGAGCCTCCGAGCAGTACTTC.

This clonotype appeared many times. J is TRBJ1-5 and V is TRBV5-1; 7 nucleotides align to TRBD1. Germline CDR1 and CDR2: SGHRS and YFSETQ. CDR3 size: 17 residues. The V and J ends lost 4 bases and 4 bases, in that order; junction bases with no gene match: 14. In DNA form, the CDR3 reads TGCGCCAGCAGCCAAACTAACCCGGGACAGCCGAATCAGCCCCAGCATTTT. It specifies CASSQTNPGQPNQPQHF.

This clonotype was recorded at least ten times. The V call is TRBV9, the J call TRBJ2-5; the D gene could be TRBD1 or TRBD2 (6 bases each). V dropped 0 bases and J dropped 1 base, with 10 bases sitting between them. Germline loops: CDR1 SGDLS, CDR2 YYNGEE. This CDR3 spans 15 amino acids. The CDR3: CASSVGGALQETQYF. CDR3 DNA sequence: TGTGCCAGCAGCGTAGGGGGGGCACTCCAAGAGACCCAGTACTTC.

CDR3 nucleotides: TGTGCCAGCACCAAAAACAGGGATCAGCCCCAGCATTTT. The encoded protein is CASTKNRDQPQHF. This chain links TRBV28 with TRBJ1-5; possible D gene TRBD1, 6 bases. From germline, CDR1 is MDHEN and CDR2 SYDVKM. This CDR3 contains 13 residues. V lost 7 bases to trimming and J lost 5 bases, with 12 bases between them.

In this sample, this clonotype turned up once. CDR3 sequence (DNA): TGTGCCAGCAGCTTAATCGGGTCTGGAAACACCGGGGAGCTGTTTTTT. Protein: CASSLIGSGNTGELFF. The J gene is TRBJ2-2, the V gene TRBV7-8; D unresolved. The V gene's germline CDR1 is SGHVS and CDR2 FQNEAQ. Trimming took off 2 bases at V and 2 bases at J, with 12 bases between the two ends. The length of the CDR3 is 16 residues.

This clonotype was counted only a few times. The chain's CDR3 is CSAMQTTLGAKNIQYF. As DNA, the CDR3 is TGCAGTGCGATGCAGACTACCCTGGGGGCCAAAAACATTCAGTACTTC. V usage is TRBV20-1 and J usage is TRBJ2-4, with a weak D call TRBD2 (5 bases). Trimming took 6 bases from V and 1 from J, leaving 19 bases between them. CDR3 length equals 16 residues. Germline lookup yields CDR1 DFQATT and CDR2 SNEGSKA (reference sequence).

The V and J genes are TRBV20-1 and TRBJ2-7, with 14 bases that match TRBD2. Unmatched junction bases numbered 10, after V lost 6 bases and J lost 6 bases. The CDR3 length is 15 residues. Germline V CDR1 and CDR2: DFQATT, SNEGSKA (reference sequence). The CDR3, as DNA: TGCAGTGCCATGGGGACTAGCGGGAGAGGGGGCGAGCAGTACTTC. Encoded protein: CSAMGTSGRGGEQYF.

To note about this clonotype: A clone one base away is much larger, so this may be a read error. The V and J genes are TRBV9 and TRBJ2-3; 9 nucleotides align to TRBD2. Germline assignment: CDR1 SGDLS and CDR2 YYNGEE. The CDR3 totals 14 residues. CDR3 nucleotide sequence: TGTGCCACCCAACCGGGACTAGCAACAGATACGCAGTCTTTT. This sequence encodes CATQPGLATDTQSF. The complete variable domain, with remaining parts taken from reference TRBV9 and TRBJ2-3, reads DSGVTQTPKHLITATGQRVTLRCSPRSGDLSVYWYQQSLDQGLQFLIQYYNGEERAKGNILERFSAQQFPDLHSELNLSSLELGDSALYFCATQPGLATDTQSFGPGTRLTVL.

This clonotype appeared many times. The V gene is TRBV5-6, the J gene TRBJ2-1; 12 bases agree with TRBD2. The CDR3 is made up of 15 amino acids. J gave up 5 bases and V 4 bases, and 4 bases lay outside the gene matches. In germline, CDR1 is SGHDT, CDR2 YYEEEE. The CDR3 sequence is CASSRGLAGNNEQFF. The CDR3, as DNA: TGTGCCAGCAGCAGGGGACTAGCGGGTAACAATGAGCAGTTCTTC.

The table lists this clonotype with many counts. The rearrangement uses TRBV6-6 and TRBJ1-2; a weak D match, TRBD1 (5 bases). V lost 8 bases and J lost 2, with 15 bases in between. Germline assignment: CDR1 MNHNY and CDR2 SVGAGI (reference sequence). This CDR3 has 14 amino acids. The CDR3: CASSRGGPNYGYTF. In DNA, the CDR3 is TGTGCCAGCTCTAGGGGAGGGCCGAACTATGGCTACACCTTC.

Worth noting for this clonotype: Germline is not matched at one junction end, which may reflect a read error. This chain links TRBV19 with TRBJ1-5; TRBD1 matches 9 bases. CDR1 and CDR2 from the germline V gene are LNHDA and SQIVND (reference sequence). CDR3 size: 14 residues. CDR3: CASTTGGRGQPQHF. In DNA, the CDR3 is TGTGCTAGTACTACAGGGGGCAGAGGACAGCCCCAGCATTTT.

At least ten counts were recorded for this clonotype. This chain connects TRBV20-1 to TRBJ2-3; D possibly corresponds to TRBD2 (6 bases). CDR3 length: 17 amino acids. Germline V gene sequence: CDR1 DFQATT, CDR2 SNEGSKA (reference sequence). Deletions cut 2 bases from V and 1 base from J, with 19 bases between. In DNA form, the CDR3 reads TGCAGTGCTAGAAACTTAACGGGAGTCAGCGGCACAGATACGCAGTATTTT. This sequence encodes CSARNLTGVSGTDTQYF.

This clonotype was detected ten times or more. The chain employs TRBV10-3 and TRBJ2-7; D gene ambiguous. The V end lost 0 bases, the J end lost 2 bases, and 5 bases lay between the germline ends. Looked up from germline, CDR1 is ENHRY and CDR2 is SYGVKD. This CDR3 comprises 13 residues. The CDR3 coding sequence is TGTGCCATCAGTGAGTCGCCGGCCTACGAGCAGTACTTC. Translating it yields CAISESPAYEQYF.